This T cell receptor (beta chain) was sequenced for a study of shared clonotypes between healthy human individuals. Of note for this clone: The antigen remains unidentified.

Genomic DNA (from each subset) was split evenly across several immunoSEQ plates. Per the original methods: For the immunoSEQ data, sequences were junction-only without quality scores, so filtering differed. Sequencing used immunoSEQ multiplex PCR; TCRdb keeps in-frame clones, though not all of them. Clone size and V and J calls were adopted from that table, with D and trimming inferred from the DNA. Of millions of clones listed, more than 90% are singletons. Overall study findings and caveats: A few donors had roughly 5% of their naive CD4 clonotypes in common. At large depth, rarefaction still showed sorted-subset sequencing to be incomplete.

After removal of 5 bases from V and 4 bases from J, the junction contained 9 bases not matched to a gene. The CDR3 covers 17 residues. In germline, CDR1 is SGHRS, CDR2 YFSETQ. The specimen sequenced was naive CD4+ T cells sorted from blood. Subset reported: CD45RA+ positively selected. This sequence originates from a man aged 18 to 29 in good health. This chain uses TRBV5-1 with TRBJ2-5, with TRBD2 identical over 15 bases. The CDR3 is CASRTGTSGRFGETQYF. DNA of the CDR3: TGCGCCAGCAGAACCGGGACTAGCGGGAGGTTCGGAGAGACCCAGTACTTC.